The entry that follows covers one T cell receptor (beta chain) sequence. This specimen comes from a study of blood T cell repertoires in COVID-19. Looking at the study overall: The cDNA or gDNA used as material had been derived from T cells, B-cell-depleted T cells, or PBMCs.

Authors' data handling: It was from reference gene primer amplification that nucleated cell counts were estimated. The table came from immunoSEQ multiplex PCR; TCRdb's copy has only in-frame clones and leaves some out. Clonal size and the V and J genes are those of that table, whereas D and trimming came from the DNA. This sample carries approximately 77,000 clones, around 86% of them seen once, and the ten largest clones take roughly 2%. Germline V gene data show CDR1 as LNHDA and CDR2 as SQIVND (reference sequence). The length of the CDR3 is 15 residues. Between the trimmed V and J ends, which lost 3 bases and 5 bases, there was a span of 16 bases.

The V and J genes are TRBV19 and TRBJ2-5, with a weak D call TRBD1 (6 bases). The origin of this receptor is a man aged 25 to 40 with acute or convalescent COVID-19. The sample taken for sequencing was peripheral blood. CDR3 nucleotide sequence: TGTGCCAGTAGTATCCAGGACAGTATTGGCGAGACCCAGTACTTC. It encodes CASSIQDSIGETQYF.